A single sample is the source of the 27 T cell receptor beta chains below, sequenced in a study of CD4 and CD8 cells across lung adenocarcinoma regions. MiXCR was run by TCRdb on the PCR reads, yielding one entry per CDR3 protein. The sample has some 27,000 distinct CDR3 sequences; 53% are singletons. The material sequenced was CD8+ T cells from the center of a lung tumor. The receptors come from a male donor with lung adenocarcinoma. The CD4 and CD8 labels of this study may be unreliable.

The chain combines TRBV6-1 with TRBJ2-4; 8 bases are shared with TRBD2. Germline loops: CDR1 MNHNS, CDR2 SASEGT. The J segment lost 13 bases and the V segment lost 6 bases, leaving 20 bases of the junction unmatched. This CDR3 comprises 16 residues. Here the CDR3 DNA reads TGTGCCAGCAGGGGGGACGGGGGGGGAGCCAAAGACACCCAGTACTTC. This gives the protein CASRGDGGGAKDTQYF.

Note on this clonotype: Germline and junction disagree at one end, which may indicate a read error. The genes are TRBV6-7 and TRBJ2-7, with D unresolved. TRBV6-7 is classed as an ORF, of uncertain function. The CDR3 runs to 19 residues. CDR3 sequence: CASSYQQERVDSCSYEQSF. CDR3 nucleotide sequence: TGTGCCAGCAGTTACCAACAAGAACGGGTTGACTCTTGCTCCTACGAGCAGTCCTTC.

This clonotype has a handful of counts. The chain is built from TRBV27 and TRBJ2-1; tentative D call: TRBD1 (6 bases). Trimming took 10 bases from V and 9 from J, leaving 13 bases between them. This CDR3 is 11 amino acids long. Germline assignment: CDR1 MNHEY and CDR2 SMNVEV (reference sequence). The CDR3, as DNA: TGTGCCATTAGGCAGGGGTCTGAGCAGTTCTTC. It specifies CAIRQGSEQFF.

J is TRBJ2-5 and V is TRBV10-3; D is perhaps TRBD1 or TRBD2 (7 bases each). Trimming pared 11 bases from V and 0 bases from J, leaving 19 bases between. This CDR3 has 15 amino acids. CDR1 and CDR2 (germline): ENHRY, SYGVKD. The CDR3 region has the DNA TGTGCCGGGGGGGAAGGGGGCTGTGACCAAGAGACCCAGTACTTC. Its protein product is CAGGEGGCDQETQYF.

This chain joins TRBV6-5 and TRBJ2-3; a possible D gene is TRBD1 (6 bases). Trimming took off 2 bases at V and 8 bases at J, with 17 bases between the two ends. CDR1 and CDR2 from the germline V gene are MNHEY and SVGAGI. There are 15 residues in the CDR3. The CDR3 sequence: CASSYQGHGAGTQYF. For the CDR3, the DNA is TGTGCCAGCAGTTACCAGGGGCATGGGGCCGGTACGCAGTATTTT.

The chain carries TRBV6-1 and TRBJ2-4; the D is unclear. CDR1 is MNHNS, CDR2 SASEGT, per germline. The CDR3 runs to 14 residues. CDR3 in amino acids: CAGSEARPKHTQYF. As DNA, the CDR3 is TGTGCGGGCAGTGAGGCCCGGCCAAAACACACCCAGTACTTC.

By its share, this clonotype is medium-sized. V and J are TRBV6-1 and TRBJ1-1; D gene unclear. Germline CDR1 MNHNS, CDR2 SASEGT. CDR3 length: 14 amino acids. V lost 6 bases, J lost 3 bases, and 14 bases lay in between. CDR3 sequence reads: CASRLTLMDTEAFF. DNA for the CDR3: TGTGCCAGCAGACTCACCCTCATGGACACTGAAGCTTTCTTT.

This clonotype was seen repeatedly, ten times or more. The V gene is TRBV6-1, the J gene TRBJ2-7, with D perhaps matching TRBD2 (5 bases). This CDR3 region has 14 residues. V lost 8 bases and J lost 3, with 17 bases in between. Per the germline V gene, CDR1 is MNHNS and CDR2 is SASEGT. The CDR3 nucleotides are TGTGCCAGCGGAATGGCGGGTGGGGACTACGAGCAGTACTTC. Translation gives CASGMAGGDYEQYF.

This clonotype was seen at least ten times. The chain couples TRBV20-1 to TRBJ2-1; 16 nucleotides agree with TRBD2. The CDR3 extends over 18 amino acids. With V trimmed by 5 bases and J by 3 bases, 10 bases remained unmatched. In germline, CDR1 is DFQATT, CDR2 SNEGSKA (reference sequence). CDR3 region: CSAVAGTSGRERYNEQFF. CDR3 DNA: TGCAGTGCTGTCGCCGGGACTAGCGGGAGGGAGCGCTACAATGAGCAGTTCTTC.

This clonotype is judged medium-sized. The rearrangement links TRBV6-1 to TRBJ2-3; 13 positions agree with TRBD2. Germline V gene sequence: CDR1 MNHNS, CDR2 SASEGT. The junction had 7 bases not matched to a gene; V was cut back by 2 bases and J by 5 bases. CDR3 length: 17 amino acids. CDR3 protein: CASSERWTSGSLDTQYF. Here the CDR3 DNA reads TGTGCCAGCAGTGAACGTTGGACTAGCGGGAGTCTAGATACGCAGTATTTT.

The V and J genes are TRBV6-1 and TRBJ2-5; D unclear. Germline-derived CDR1 and CDR2 are MNHNS and SASEGT. Trimming left V 4 bases short and J 0 bases short, with 12 bases between. The CDR3 is 15 residues long. For the CDR3, the DNA is TGTGCCAGCAGTGCCCCCAATCTGGACCAAGAGACCCAGTACTTC. It encodes CASSAPNLDQETQYF.

The V gene is TRBV4-1, the J gene TRBJ2-1; TRBD1 or TRBD2 may be the D gene (6 bases each). The last part of the DNA fits TRBJ2-7 better; the J call may be wrong. CDR3 size: 15 residues. CDR1 and CDR2 (germline): MGHRA, YSYEKL. In DNA form, the CDR3 reads TGCGCCAGCAGCCAAGAACGGGGGCCTTCCTACGAGCAGTACTTC. Its translation is CASSQERGPSYEQYF.

This clonotype was observed a handful of times. The chain links TRBV9 to TRBJ2-3; weak D call: TRBD1 (6 bases). V was pared by 5 bases and J by 0 bases, with 16 bases between. This CDR3 has 16 residues. Germline CDR1 and CDR2: SGDLS and YYNGEE. The CDR3, as DNA: TGTGCCAGCAGTCTGTTACAGGGCCTTAGCACAGATACGCAGTATTTT. Its translation: CASSLLQGLSTDTQYF. Full variable domain (missing parts from reference TRBV9 and TRBJ2-3): DSGVTQTPKHLITATGQRVTLRCSPRSGDLSVYWYQQSLDQGLQFLIQYYNGEERAKGNILERFSAQQFPDLHSELNLSSLELGDSALYFCASSLLQGLSTDTQYFGPGTRLTVL.

In its sample, this clonotype was seen many times. The V and J genes are TRBV11-3 and TRBJ2-2, with TRBD1 identical over 7 bases. The CDR3 runs 17 residues. Germline V gives CDR1 SGHNT, CDR2 YENEEA. J was trimmed by 2 bases and V by 0 bases; bases with no gene match: 6. CDR3: CASSLDSRDSNTGELFF. The CDR3 DNA reads as TGTGCCAGCAGCTTAGACTCCCGGGACAGCAACACCGGGGAGCTGTTTTTT.

Concerning this clonotype itself: The junction differs from germline at one of its ends, possibly a read error. This chain joins TRBV4-1 and TRBJ2-5, with 7 nucleotides matching TRBD2. The CDR3 spans 17 residues. Germline V gene lookup returns CDR1 MGHRA and CDR2 YSYEKL. CDR3 amino acids: CASSQVIAREPTDTQYF. CDR3 coding DNA: TGCGCCAGCAGCCAAGTTATCGCGCGGGAGCCCACAGATACCCAGTACTTT.

The chain is built from TRBV10-1 and TRBJ2-3; 7 nucleotides align to TRBD2. Germline-derived CDR1 and CDR2 are WNHNN and SYGVQD (reference sequence). The junction had 5 bases not matched to a gene; V was cut back by 3 bases and J by 2 bases. The CDR3 has 15 amino acids. CDR3 loop: CASSEWLADTDTQYF. In DNA form, the CDR3 reads TGCGCCAGCAGTGAATGGCTAGCGGACACAGATACGCAGTATTTT.

Note on this clonotype: One end of the junction is discordant with germline, which a read error may explain. The V and J genes are TRBV6-1 and TRBJ2-3; 7 bases are shared with TRBD2. The CDR3 sequence is 15 residues long. Germline assignment: CDR1 MNHNS and CDR2 SASEGT. In nucleotides, the CDR3 is TGTGCCAGGGGGGGGGGTAGCGGAGACACAGATACCCAGTACTTT. Its protein product is CARGGGSGDTDTQYF.

Comment on this clonotype: Since the CDR3 does not end with the conserved phenylalanine or tryptophan, this likely comes from a read error. No DNA is shown, since the ends of the CDR3 on it are uncertain; the CDR3 is the one TCRdb lists. The CDR3 is CASSRQGSPLHS. This chain links TRBV6-1 with TRBJ2-4; the table's D gene call, TRBD1, was not cross checked with the DNA. CDR1 is MNHNS, CDR2 SASEGT, per germline. A total of 12 residues make up the CDR3, ends included.

This chain joins TRBV4-2 and TRBJ1-1; D is unclear. Trimming took 4 bases from V and 8 from J, leaving 11 bases between them. The germline V gene encodes CDR1 LGHNA and CDR2 YNFKEQ. CDR3 length: 12 residues. The CDR3 is CASSLDEKEAFF. In DNA form, the CDR3 reads TGTGCCAGCAGCCTAGATGAGAAAGAAGCTTTCTTT.

On this clonotype itself: One end of the junction does not line up with germline, which may come from a read error. V usage is TRBV6-1 and J usage is TRBJ2-3, with D perhaps matching TRBD2 (6 bases). This CDR3 region has 16 residues. Germline loops: CDR1 MNHNS, CDR2 SASEGT. The CDR3 spells CASGGSAGVGTETQYF. The DNA of the CDR3 is TGTGCCAGCGGGGGGTCGGCGGGCGTCGGCACAGAGACGCAGTACTTT.

This chain uses TRBV6-1 with TRBJ2-5; 8 bases agree with TRBD2. Gene TRBJ2-1 matches the end of the DNA better, so the J call may be wrong. CDR1 and CDR2 (germline): MNHNS, SASEGT. There are 16 residues in the CDR3. In DNA, the CDR3 is TGTGCCAGCAGACAAGCGGGAGTCGGTAAACGCAATGAGCAGTTCTTC. This encodes CASRQAGVGKRNEQFF.

A word on this clonotype: The junction does not match germline at one end; this may be a read error. The gene calls are TRBV4-1 and TRBJ2-3, with D tentatively TRBD1 (6 bases). CDR1 is MGHRA and CDR2 is YSYEKL in the germline V gene. The CDR3 has 14 amino acids. The CDR3 DNA is TGCCGCAGCACGCAGGGGTGTACCAAAAACACGCAGTATTTC. Protein: CRSTQGCTKNTQYF.

This clonotype was recorded many times. The chain is built from TRBV4-1 and TRBJ1-1; D unclear. The length of the CDR3 is 14 residues. Trimming removed 0 bases at V and 3 bases at J, with 8 bases between. Germline V gene data show CDR1 as MGHRA and CDR2 as YSYEKL. In DNA form, the CDR3 reads TGCGCCAGCAGCCAAGAATTTAGAGACACTGAAGCTTTCTTT. The encoded protein is CASSQEFRDTEAFF.

This clonotype is labeled as medium-sized. The V gene is TRBV6-1, the J gene TRBJ1-1; no firm D call. The ends were cut back, 0 bases at V and 1 base at J, with 3 bases in the middle. Germline V CDR1 and CDR2: MNHNS, SASEGT. The CDR3 is 13 residues long. The DNA of the CDR3 is TGTGCCAGCAGTGAAGCAGAGAACACTGAAGCTTTCTTT. The encoded protein is CASSEAENTEAFF.

As concerns this clonotype: One end of the junction is discordant with germline, which a read error may explain. The J gene is TRBJ2-3, the V gene TRBV6-1, with 12 positions matching TRBD1. In germline, CDR1 is MNHNS, CDR2 SASEGT. The CDR3 extends over 15 amino acids. CDR3 nucleotides: TGTGCCAGGGGGACAGGGGGCGGGGAAATAGATACGCAGTACTTT. Amino acids: CARGTGGGEIDTQYF.

The chain employs TRBV3-1 and TRBJ2-3; TRBD2 aligns across 10 bases. Trimming took 3 bases from V and 6 from J; bases not matched to a gene: 15. Germline lookup yields CDR1 LGHDT and CDR2 YNNKEL (reference sequence). The CDR3 contains 18 residues. The CDR3 nucleotides are TGTGCCAGCAGCCAGAATCGCCGACTAGCGGGTACTATGGATACGCAGTATTTT. It is translated as CASSQNRRLAGTMDTQYF.

In the case of this clonotype: Mismatch with germline at one junction end may stem from a read error. The rearrangement uses TRBV27 and TRBJ2-3; 7 bases line up with TRBD2. The germline V gene encodes CDR1 MNHEY and CDR2 SMNVEV (reference sequence). This CDR3 has 15 residues. CDR3 nucleotide sequence: TGTGCCAGCAGGGGGGGGAGGGGAGCCAAAGATACTCAGTATTTT. This encodes CASRGGRGAKDTQYF.